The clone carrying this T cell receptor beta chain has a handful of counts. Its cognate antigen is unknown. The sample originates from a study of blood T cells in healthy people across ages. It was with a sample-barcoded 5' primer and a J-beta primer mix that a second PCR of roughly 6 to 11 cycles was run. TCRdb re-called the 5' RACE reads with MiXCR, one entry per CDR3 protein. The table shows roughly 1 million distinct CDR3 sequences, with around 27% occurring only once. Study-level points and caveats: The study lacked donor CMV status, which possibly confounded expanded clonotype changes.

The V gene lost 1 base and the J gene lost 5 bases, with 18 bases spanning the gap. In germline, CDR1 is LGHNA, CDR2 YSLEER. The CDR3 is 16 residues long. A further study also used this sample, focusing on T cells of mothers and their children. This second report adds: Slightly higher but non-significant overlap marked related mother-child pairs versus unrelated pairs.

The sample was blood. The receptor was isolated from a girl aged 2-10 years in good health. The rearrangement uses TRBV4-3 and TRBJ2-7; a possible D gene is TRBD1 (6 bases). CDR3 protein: CASSQAFQGAGDEQYF. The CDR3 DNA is TGCGCCAGCAGCCAAGCCTTCCAAGGGGCAGGGGACGAGCAGTACTTC.